These T cell receptor beta chains were read from a single sample in a study of blood T cell repertoires in COVID-19. Produced via immunoSEQ multiplex PCR; TCRdb's table is partial and in-frame only. Found here are 200,000 or so clones, less than 90% of them singletons; the top ten hold approximately 2.3%. Sequenced sample: peripheral blood. These receptor sequences come from a man between 65 and 85 years old with active or convalescent COVID-19. The CDR3 runs from the conserved cysteine through the conserved F or W.

>TRBJ2-5|TRBV27
CASSLSPGLAGGGRETQYF
>TRBJ2-1|TRBV10-3
CAISGGPPYNEQFF
>TRBJ2-2|TRBV5-1
CASSWGQVNTGELFF
>TRBJ2-5|TRBV19
CASSIESSGRETQYF
>TRBJ2-2|TRBV7-6
CASRSGTGNTGELFF
>TRBJ1-6|TRBV6-5
CASSYGAGNYNSPLHF
>TRBJ2-7|TRBV13
CASSLLQALVYEQYF
>TRBJ1-6|TRBV15
CATSREPSGTGSSPLHF
>TRBJ2-1|TRBV18
CASSPWAGDFNEQFF
>TRBJ1-3|TRBV10-3
CAISDSGLGTGGSGNTIYF
>TRBJ2-3|TRBV9
CASSLGEGYSTDTQYF
>TRBJ2-1|TRBV12-3/TRBV12-4
CASTPTGGNEQFF
>TRBJ1-6|TRBV21-1
CASSKGFRQADSPLHF
>TRBJ1-4|TRBV4-3
CASSQTTGRVQKLFF
>TRBJ1-3|TRBV4-3
CASSPEGQIAGNTIYF
>TRBJ2-7|TRBV6-5
CASSPSGQGYEQYF
>TRBJ2-2|TRBV10-1
CASSPRTSGGELFF
>TRBJ2-3|TRBV7-2
CASSSTGPDTQYF
>TRBJ2-6|TRBV9
CASSVAGQGASGANVLTF
>TRBJ2-5|TRBV12-3/TRBV12-4
CASRRTGGETQYF
>TRBJ1-4|TRBV27
CASSFSEGGKLFF
>TRBJ2-7|TRBV28
CASSTGQQPYEQYF
>TRBJ2-2|TRBV2
CASRTGRGDPTGELFF
>TRBJ2-7|TRBV28
CASRSRGHRRGRYEQYF
>TRBJ2-6|TRBV5-4
CASSEGHKLSSGANVLTF
>TRBJ1-6|TRBV18
CASSPRQETVNSPLHF
>TRBJ1-5|TRBV28
CASSPPARGLDQPQHF
>TRBJ2-2|TRBV30
CAWSVPGSTGELFF
>TRBJ2-7|TRBV14
CASSQEGVGYEQYF
>TRBJ1-4|TRBV29-1
CSVRDSAGEKLFF
>TRBJ2-5|TRBV10-1
CASSPGAAETQYF
>TRBJ1-1|TRBV29-1
CSVVAGPKAFF
>TRBJ2-7|TRBV6-1
CASSEALFALGGSYEQYF
>TRBJ2-3|TRBV19
CASSWGLGADTQYF